The rows below give T cell receptor beta chains drawn from one sample of a study of blood T cell repertoires in COVID-19. The method was immunoSEQ multiplex PCR; TCRdb's version includes in-frame clones alone and lacks a portion of them. The sample holds tens of thousands of clones, approximately 86% seen once. The sample comprised peripheral blood. These receptors were obtained from a man aged 35 to 55 with acute or convalescent COVID-19. Each CDR3 is given with its conserved first and last residue.

V gene: TRBV6-5; CDR3 protein: CASRRTGTGEQYF
V gene: TRBV12-3/TRBV12-4; CDR3 protein: CASSLGVETEAFF
V gene: TRBV6-5; CDR3 protein: CASSSLRSGVYNEQFF
V gene: TRBV19; CDR3 protein: CASSPHWDYKSGFF
V gene: TRBV30; CDR3 protein: CAWSGFSGDTEAFF
V gene: TRBV4-2; CDR3 protein: CASSQARTENTEAFF
V gene: TRBV18; CDR3 protein: CASSPVQREMGEQYF
V gene: TRBV7-2; CDR3 protein: CASSLDWKGESPLHF
V gene: TRBV4-3; CDR3 protein: CASSQEGLYGYTF
V gene: TRBV12-3/TRBV12-4; CDR3 protein: CASSSGVREKLFF
V gene: TRBV5-6; CDR3 protein: CASSSSRDVFEKLFF
V gene: TRBV25-1; CDR3 protein: CASSEDSGDSYNEQFF
V gene: TRBV4-1; CDR3 protein: CASSQDPGTGSNQPQHF
V gene: TRBV30; CDR3 protein: CAWTSGGDYTF
V gene: TRBV9; CDR3 protein: CASSVSGLKDNSPLHF
V gene: TRBV20-1; CDR3 protein: CSASNWGSGSIRTGELFF
V gene: TRBV29-1; CDR3 protein: CSVLSGGNQPQHF
V gene: TRBV6-1; CDR3 protein: CASSERSGRNTEAFF
V gene: TRBV25-1; CDR3 protein: CASSGSGQTGYTF
V gene: TRBV5-1; CDR3 protein: CASSTRQGKGTEAFF
V gene: TRBV12-5; CDR3 protein: CASAFPGTVDNQPQHF
V gene: TRBV2; CDR3 protein: CASSARGQQNTEAFF
V gene: TRBV5-6; CDR3 protein: CASSSPGTSGDSTDTQYF
V gene: TRBV6-1; CDR3 protein: CASSDWQQETQYF
V gene: TRBV7-2; CDR3 protein: CASSLPTGGVNTEAFF
V gene: TRBV10-2; CDR3 protein: CASSETSGGQETQYF
V gene: TRBV12-3/TRBV12-4; CDR3 protein: CASTLYSNQPQHF
V gene: TRBV5-1; CDR3 protein: CASKANTGLEAFF
V gene: TRBV24-1; CDR3 protein: CATSDGLRYNEQFF
V gene: TRBV6-1; CDR3 protein: CASSEAGGSGETQYF
V gene: TRBV7-2; CDR3 protein: CASSLSWTAYEQYF
V gene: TRBV7-2; CDR3 protein: CASSLDGRVETQYF
V gene: TRBV11-2; CDR3 protein: CASRQDRYPVDYEQYF